The rows below give T cell receptor beta chains drawn from one sample of a study of blood T cells in healthy people across ages. TCRdb recomputed calls from the 5' RACE reads with MiXCR, one row per CDR3 protein. The sample contains hundreds of thousands of distinct CDR3 sequences, under 50% of which appear only once. Sequencing was carried out using blood. The receptors derive from a man in his thirties or forties in good health. Each CDR3 is given with its conserved first and last residue. Fields, in order: clone size, V gene, D gene, J gene, CDR3 DNA, CDR3 protein. The D gene is left open where the match is weak. Clone size is stated in some rows and not others, as once, few, many or a class when expanded.

>few|TRBV28|NA|TRBJ2-5
TGTGCCAGCAACTGGGGCTCCCAAGAGACCCAGTACTTC
CASNWGSQETQYF
>NA|TRBV6-2/TRBV6-3|NA|TRBJ1-5
TGTGCCAGCAGTCAGGCAAAACCTGGGACGGGCAATCAGCCCCAGCATTTT
CASSQAKPGTGNQPQHF
>few|TRBV3-1|TRBD2|TRBJ2-1
TGTGCCAGCAGCCAAGGCTTCACTAGCGGGGGTAATGAGCAGTTCTTC
CASSQGFTSGGNEQFF
>few|TRBV6-2/TRBV6-3|TRBD1|TRBJ1-2
TGTGCCAGCAGTTCCACAGGGGCCTCCTATGGCTACACCTTC
CASSSTGASYGYTF
>few|TRBV11-2|NA|TRBJ1-2
TGTGCCAGCAGCCCTTTCGAGGGGCCCTATGGCTACACCTTC
CASSPFEGPYGYTF
>NA|TRBV5-1|NA|TRBJ2-3
TGCGCCAGCAGCTTGCCCACCACGTCCGCAGATACGCAGTATTTT
CASSLPTTSADTQYF
>NA|TRBV4-2|TRBD2|TRBJ2-1
TGTGCCAGCAGCCAAGCCAGCGGCCTAGCGGGGGGTAATGAGCAGTTCTTC
CASSQASGLAGGNEQFF
>few|TRBV6-2/TRBV6-3|NA|TRBJ2-3
TGTGCCAGCAGGAAGACTAACACAGATACGCAGTATTTT
CASRKTNTDTQYF
>NA|TRBV4-2|NA|TRBJ1-2
TGTGCCAGCAGCCGAGATGATACAGAAGCTAACTATGGCTACACCTTC
CASSRDDTEANYGYTF
>NA|TRBV30|NA|TRBJ2-7
TGTGCCTGGAGTGTGACAGTTTTTTACGAGCAGTACTTC
CAWSVTVFYEQYF
>NA|TRBV20-1|TRBD2|TRBJ2-7
TGCAGTGCTGTCATGGGGGGGGTTACCTACGAGCAGTACTTC
CSAVMGGVTYEQYF
>NA|TRBV30|NA|TRBJ2-7
TGTGCCTGGAGTATCACAGTGGGGGGTCCCTACGAGCAGTACTTC
CAWSITVGGPYEQYF
>NA|TRBV27|NA|TRBJ2-7
TGTGCCAGCAGCCGGGGGTTGGACAGTTCCTACGAGCAGTACTTC
CASSRGLDSSYEQYF
>NA|TRBV6-5|TRBD1|TRBJ1-2
TGTGCCAGCAGCCGAGACAGGGGGGAAGGCTACACCTTC
CASSRDRGEGYTF
>NA|TRBV20-1|NA|TRBJ2-3
TGCAGTGCTAGGTCCAGCGGCACAGATACGCAGTATTTT
CSARSSGTDTQYF
>once|TRBV7-2|NA|TRBJ2-3
TGTGCCAGCAGCTTAGGCGTCAGTTCGGGAGATACGCAGTATTTT
CASSLGVSSGDTQYF
>few|TRBV28|NA|TRBJ2-4
TGTGCCAGCAGTTTAGCTGGCCGAGGCATTCAGTACTTC
CASSLAGRGIQYF
>few|TRBV18|NA|TRBJ2-2
TGTGCCAGCTCACCGGACGGATTCACCGGGGAGCTGTTTTTT
CASSPDGFTGELFF
>NA|TRBV24-1|NA|TRBJ2-7
TGTGCCACCGCACTCGGGAGCGAGCAGTACTTC
CATALGSEQYF
>NA|TRBV24-1|TRBD2|TRBJ2-3
TGTGCCACCAGTGACTGGGGACTAGCGGGGGTAGATACGCAGTATTTT
CATSDWGLAGVDTQYF
>many|TRBV7-2|NA|TRBJ2-3
TGTGCCAGCAGCTTAGTCAGGGGCACGCAGTATTTT
CASSLVRGTQYF
>few|TRBV11-1|NA|TRBJ2-4
TGTGCCAGCAGCTTAAGTCAGTTAGGAGCCAAAAACATTCAGTACTTC
CASSLSQLGAKNIQYF
>few|TRBV7-9|TRBD2|TRBJ2-1
TGTGCCAGCAGCTTACTTGGCGGGGGGGCCTACAATGAGCAGTTCTTC
CASSLLGGGAYNEQFF
>NA|TRBV20-1|NA|TRBJ2-1
TGCAGTGCTCCCTACCCCCAGGGAGCGATCAATGAGCAGTTCTTC
CSAPYPQGAINEQFF
>many|TRBV12-3/TRBV12-4|NA|TRBJ2-7
TGTGCCAGCAGTTTAAAGGGTCGCTACGAGCAGTACTTC
CASSLKGRYEQYF
>NA|TRBV7-2|NA|TRBJ2-5
TGTGCCAGCAGCTTAGGGCAGGGCCGGGCCCAGTACTTC
CASSLGQGRAQYF
>few|TRBV2|NA|TRBJ1-1
TGTGCCAGCAGTGAAGCGCTTCAAGCTTTCTTT
CASSEALQAFF
>few|TRBV6-6|TRBD1|TRBJ2-3
TGTGCCAGCTCTTGGACAGGGATGGGTACAGATACGCAGTATTTT
CASSWTGMGTDTQYF
>few|TRBV5-1|NA|TRBJ2-3
TGCGCCAGCAGCCTCATTACCGGCGGCACAGATACGCAGTATTTT
CASSLITGGTDTQYF
>NA|TRBV20-1|NA|TRBJ1-1
TGCAGCGTTCCCGGGGCAGGCAACACTGAAGCTTTCTTT
CSVPGAGNTEAFF
>NA|TRBV18|NA|TRBJ2-7
TGTGCCAGCTCTCCAGTCACAGGGAAAGGGACCTACGAGCAGTACTTC
CASSPVTGKGTYEQYF
>NA|TRBV11-2|TRBD1|TRBJ1-1
TGTGCCAGCAGCCCCACAGGGGGCTCATTTCCTGAAGCTTTCTTT
CASSPTGGSFPEAFF
>NA|TRBV20-1|TRBD2|TRBJ2-2
TGCAGTGCTTACCGGGGGGCGAACACCGGGGAGCTGTTTTTT
CSAYRGANTGELFF
>NA|TRBV6-5|TRBD2|TRBJ2-1
TGTGCCAGCGGGGGAGGGGAATACAATGAGCAGTTCTTC
CASGGGEYNEQFF
>few|TRBV2|TRBD1|TRBJ1-1
TGTGCCAGCACCGTGACAGGGGTGGGCACTGAAGCTTTCTTT
CASTVTGVGTEAFF
>NA|TRBV29-1|NA|TRBJ1-4
TGCAGCGTTGAAGATTCTCGTGCAACTAATGAAAAACTGTTTTTT
CSVEDSRATNEKLFF